This T cell receptor beta chain was recovered during a study of T cells after yellow fever vaccination. In the study overall: For low cell numbers, libraries were made with SMART-Seq v4 Ultra Low Input. Findings of the study overall: The booster saw the reappearance of most primary-vaccination clones (roughly 96% CD4, 70% to 90% CD8).

This clonotype occurred many times. What it binds is unknown. J gave up 3 bases and V 0 bases, and 5 bases lay outside the gene matches. Germline V gives CDR1 MNHNY, CDR2 SVGAGI (reference sequence). The CDR3 runs 16 residues. UMIs were added to TCR cDNA along with a universal primer site when it was made by 5'RACE template switching. From the 5' RACE reads, TCRdb called clonotypes with MiXCR, one entry per CDR3 protein. The sample lists approximately 330,000 distinct CDR3 sequences; over 3.5% were seen once. The receptor was derived from a man between 18 and 29 years old who received the YFV17D yellow fever vaccine. The material was PBMCs, obtained 5 days after the yellow fever booster vaccination. The chain recombines TRBV6-6 with TRBJ2-1, with TRBD1 matching 7 bases. Here the CDR3 DNA reads TGTGCCAGCAGTTACTCCCGACAGGGTGGCTACAATGAGCAGTTCTTC. Its protein is CASSYSRQGGYNEQFF.